This entry features one T cell receptor beta chain sequence. Its antigen is not yet known. No qualities accompany the bases; no much larger clone lies one base away. The immunoSEQ hsTCRB Kit was used with multiplexed V- and J-gene primers to amplify TCR-beta CDR3 regions from genomic DNA. Unique DNA barcodes were added in a second PCR, and the samples were pooled together with one negative control and one positive control. The pooled TCR-beta libraries were sequenced using a 150-cycle paired-end protocol on an Illumina MiSeq. The source study handled its data this way. Raw sequencing data were processed by Adaptive Biotechnologies into a report containing normalized, annotated TCR-beta repertoires. T-cell density was calculated by normalizing TCR-beta templates to usable DNA, with usable DNA estimated through amplification of housekeeping genes. Richness was defined as the count of unique rearrangements, and clonality was defined as 1 minus Pielou's evenness. This immuneACCESS table, as held by TCRdb, lists in-frame sequences with V and J called but not all clones. Of the missing ones, under half trace to an unresolved V gene in checked studies; the others have no known cause. V and J calls and clone size are as listed in that table; D and trimming were resolved from the DNA. The sample profile shows 8,500 to 10,000 clones; about 80% of them were found once. Together, the top ten hold under 35% of the sample.

The data are from a study of T cells and copy number aberrations in small-cell lung cancer (dated by TCRdb to about 2021). With respect to the entire study: To relate T cell metrics to mutations and copy number aberrations, the same tumor regions underwent both TCR repertoire sequencing and whole-exome sequencing. Tumor TCR data were available for 17 patients, and TCR data from both tumor and normal tissue were available for 14 patients. General findings and caveats noted by the study authors: Compared with adjacent lung tissue, tumors showed lower T-cell density, richness and clonality, although the density difference was not significant. The study was limited by a small sample size because surgical resection is uncommon in small-cell lung cancer, and the findings require validation. All specimens consisted of formalin-fixed paraffin-embedded tissue, which is known to introduce sequencing artifacts.

At the junction V is shortened by 3 bases and J by 5 bases; bases outside the gene matches: 11. Based on the germline V gene, the CDR1 and CDR2 sequences are SQVTM and ANQGSEA. The CDR3 measures 16 amino acids from cysteine to phenylalanine. Of all the DNA, just the CDR3 is kept, 48 bases in frame from base 1. The donors were limited-stage small-cell lung cancer patients who had surgical resection in Hangzhou, China, between about 2008 and 2020. Every donor underwent upfront surgery with no preoperative chemotherapy or radiotherapy, and no donor received immunotherapy either before or after surgery. All 19 patients in the sequenced cohort were identified as smokers or heavy second-hand smokers. Adjacent normal lung was taken at least 2 cm away from the tumor margin, and two pathologists confirmed by morphology that the adjacent normal lung was free of malignant cells. To characterize T cell repertoire heterogeneity, the study applied multi-region TCR-beta sequencing to resected limited-stage small-cell lung cancers and to tumor-adjacent lung tissue. Genomic DNA was extracted from FFPE tissue using the AllPrep DNA/RNA FFPE Kit (Qiagen).

The chain is assembled from TRBV29-1 and TRBJ2-1; the central 9 bases match TRBD2. Sequencing input: normal tissue next to the tumor. The receptor was isolated from a man aged 55-75 years with small cell lung cancer. This receptor has the CDR3 CSVEVWGLAGDNEQFF. The bases read TGCAGCGTTGAGGTGTGGGGGTTAGCGGGAGACAATGAGCAGTTCTTC.